These 2 T cell receptor beta chains were sequenced from one sample in a study of a mutant IDH1 vaccine in newly diagnosed glioma. TCRdb keeps only in-frame clones here, not all; method: immunoSEQ multiplex PCR. The data contain over 50,000 clones, under 90% of them singletons. Stated time point: week 23, last vaccination. Every single dose of the vaccine, 300 ug of mutant IDH1 20-mer peptide, came with topical imiquimod. Which antigens these TCRs recognize remains unknown. Specimen: PBMCs, collected from a glioma patient whose treatment included an IDH1 peptide vaccine. All receptors derive from a man aged 18 to 29 with glioma.

This clone has only one observation. The gene calls are TRBV7-2 and TRBJ2-4; no clear D gene. Trimming removed 1 base at V and 0 bases at J, with 7 bases between. This CDR3 has 15 amino acids. CDR1 and CDR2 (germline): SGHTA, FQGNSA. The CDR3 sequence: CASSLGHLAKNIQYF. The CDR3 DNA reads as TGTGCCAGCAGCTTAGGCCACCTAGCCAAAAACATTCAGTACTTC. The full variable domain, rest sourced from reference TRBV7-2 and TRBJ2-4, is GAGVSQSPSNKVTEKGKDVELRCDPISGHTALYWYRQSLGQGLEFLIYFQGNSAPDKSGLPSDRFSAERTGGSVSTLTIQRTQQEDSAVYLCASSLGHLAKNIQYFGAGTRLSVL.

CDR3 sequence: CASSLALAGGSTDTQYF. In nucleotides, the CDR3 is TGTGCCAGCTCACTCGCCCTAGCGGGGGGAAGCACAGATACGCAGTATTTT. The V call is TRBV18, the J call TRBJ2-3; TRBD2 aligns across 11 bases. This CDR3 comprises 17 residues. V gave up 4 bases and J gave up 0 bases; unmatched junction bases: 6. Per germline, CDR1 KGHSH and CDR2 LQKENI.